A single sample is the source of the 15 T cell receptor beta chains below, sequenced in a study of T cell changes during pregnancy in multiple sclerosis. Profiling relied on immunoSEQ multiplex PCR, and the TCRdb table lists in-frame clones only, not all of them. The sample has about 36,000 clones; approximately 91% are singletons. Sequenced here: CD8+ T cells from peripheral blood mononuclear cells, sampled in the third trimester of pregnancy. These receptors were obtained from a female donor with multiple sclerosis, enrolled in a pregnancy study.

This clone was observed a single time. CDR3 nucleotide sequence: TGCGCCAGCAGCAAAAGGGGGTTCTACACCTTC. Its protein product is CASSKRGFYTF. This chain uses TRBV4-1 with TRBJ1-2; possibly TRBD1 for D (6 bases). V was trimmed by 5 bases and J by 10 bases, leaving 11 bases between them. From germline, CDR1 is MGHRA and CDR2 YSYEKL. This CDR3 contains 11 residues.

V usage is TRBV4-3 and J usage is TRBJ1-1; D is possibly TRBD1 (5 bases). Germline loops: CDR1 LGHNA, CDR2 YSLEER. This CDR3 is 15 amino acids long. V was shortened by 1 base and J by 5 bases, with 14 bases between the two germline ends. CDR3 nucleotide sequence: TGCGCCAGCAGCCAAGGATTGTGGGGGAGGACTGAAGCTTTCTTT. Its translation is CASSQGLWGRTEAFF.

This sequence joins TRBV7-9 and TRBJ2-1; D is undetermined. Germline V lookup: CDR1 SEHNR, CDR2 FQNEAQ (reference sequence). Trimming pared 1 base from V and 12 bases from J, leaving 10 bases between. The length of the CDR3 is 12 residues. CDR3 nucleotides: TGTGCCAGCAGCTTAGGTCGATCGGGGCAGTTCTTC. Translation gives CASSLGRSGQFF. The whole variable domain, remainder taken from reference TRBV7-9 and TRBJ2-1, is DTGVSQNPRHKITKRGQNVTFRCDPISEHNRLYWYRQTLGQGPEFLTYFQNEAQLEKSRLLSDRFSAERPKGSFSTLEIQRTEQGDSAMYLCASSLGRSGQFFGPGTRLTVL.

The chain's CDR3 is CASSPKPPANYGYTF. The CDR3, as DNA: TGTGCCAGCAGCCCGAAGCCCCCGGCTAACTATGGCTACACCTTC. V is TRBV27 and J is TRBJ1-2; D gene uncertain. Germline CDR1 MNHEY, CDR2 SMNVEV (reference sequence). Trimming removed 6 bases at V and 0 bases at J, with 14 bases between. This CDR3 is built from 15 residues.

J is TRBJ2-7 and V is TRBV28; D perhaps matches TRBD2 (6 bases). The CDR3 extends over 14 amino acids. The V end lost 3 bases, the J end lost 4 bases, and 13 bases lay between the germline ends. Germline V gene sequence: CDR1 MDHEN, CDR2 SYDVKM. CDR3 nucleotide sequence: TGTGCCAGCAGTTTTGACCTGGGGGGTTACGAGCAGTACTTC. Residues: CASSFDLGGYEQYF.

This clone has just one count. CDR3 bases: TGTGCCAGCAGCTCCCTGGACAGTCAAGAGACCCAGTACTTC. Translating it yields CASSSLDSQETQYF. The genes are TRBV27 and TRBJ2-5; TRBD1 is a possible D gene (6 bases). V was clipped by 6 bases and J by 2 bases, with 13 bases between them. The CDR3 has 14 residues. CDR1 MNHEY and CDR2 SMNVEV come from the germline V gene (reference sequence).

This clone was picked up one time. V gene TRBV7-2 combines with J gene TRBJ2-3; 7 bases align to TRBD2. There are 15 residues in the CDR3. The ends lost 4 bases at V and 4 bases at J; junction bases unmatched: 8. Germline CDR1 reads SGHTA; CDR2 reads FQGNSA. In DNA form, the CDR3 reads TGTGCCAGCAGCTCGAGGGGAGGGGTCGCAGATACGCAGTATTTT. Translation gives CASSSRGGVADTQYF.

This clone has only one observation. The genes are TRBV4-1 and TRBJ2-7; D is perhaps TRBD2 (6 bases). CDR3 size: 16 residues. V lost 1 base to trimming and J lost 2 bases, with 15 bases between them. Germline loops: CDR1 MGHRA, CDR2 YSYEKL. The DNA for the CDR3 is TGCGCCAGCAGCCAAGTTGATCTAGCGTCAGCCTACGAGCAGTACTTC. Translation gives CASSQVDLASAYEQYF.

The chain couples TRBV7-9 to TRBJ2-1, with 9 bases matching TRBD1. V was pared by 5 bases and J by 6 bases, with 5 bases of the junction left unmatched. Germline-derived CDR1 and CDR2 are SEHNR and FQNEAQ (reference sequence). The CDR3 length is 14 residues. The CDR3: CASSGGTGPNEQFF. The CDR3 DNA sequence: TGTGCCAGCAGCGGAGGGACAGGGCCCAATGAGCAGTTCTTC.

The chain employs TRBV5-4 and TRBJ2-5; 7 bases fit TRBD2. With 0 bases clipped from V and 3 bases from J, the junction kept 8 bases outside the gene matches. Per the germline V gene, CDR1 is SGHNT and CDR2 is YYREEE (reference sequence). There are 16 residues in the CDR3. The CDR3 reads CASSLVGLAVKETQYF. CDR3 in DNA: TGTGCCAGCAGCTTGGTGGGGCTAGCGGTTAAAGAGACCCAGTACTTC.

This sequence joins TRBV10-3 and TRBJ2-1; TRBD2 matches at 11 bases. The junction had 15 bases not matched to a gene; V was cut back by 2 bases and J by 3 bases. This CDR3 spans 20 amino acids. The germline gives CDR1 ENHRY, CDR2 SYGVKD. The DNA for the CDR3 is TGTGCCATCAGTGAGAGGCGTTATTGGACTAGCGGGCCCCTCTACAATGAGCAGTTCTTC. This sequence encodes CAISERRYWTSGPLYNEQFF.

The rearrangement joins TRBV29-1 to TRBJ2-1, with 9 bases fitting TRBD2. The CDR3 sequence is 16 residues long. The V gene's germline CDR1 is SQVTM and CDR2 ANQGSEA. Trimming cost V 6 bases and J 8 bases; bases outside gene matches: 17. CDR3 sequence reads: CSVDEERGAGYDEQFF. The CDR3 bases are TGCAGCGTCGACGAGGAGCGGGGGGCGGGGTACGATGAGCAGTTCTTC.

V gene TRBV19 combines with J gene TRBJ2-7; 7 bases fit TRBD1. Trimming took 9 bases from V and 3 from J; bases not matched to a gene: 14. Germline assignment: CDR1 LNHDA and CDR2 SQIVND (reference sequence). The CDR3 is made up of 15 amino acids. DNA for the CDR3: TGTGCCAGCCGACCTACAGGGGACCTCTTCTACGAGCAGTACTTC. The encoded protein is CASRPTGDLFYEQYF.

This clone was observed a single time. V is TRBV13 and J is TRBJ2-3; D uncertain. Germline V gene data show CDR1 as PRHDT and CDR2 as FYEKMQ (reference sequence). The ends were cut back, 1 base at V and 3 bases at J, with 14 bases in the middle. CDR3 length: 16 amino acids. CDR3 region: CASSLVNSEWTDTQYF. The CDR3, as DNA: TGTGCCAGCAGCTTAGTCAATTCTGAGTGGACAGATACGCAGTATTTT.

The count of this clone is one. The V call is TRBV27, the J call TRBJ2-1; 11 bases agree with TRBD2. V shed 2 bases and J 9 bases; nucleotides not matched to a gene: 12. The CDR3 has 17 amino acids. Germline lookup yields CDR1 MNHEY and CDR2 SMNVEV (reference sequence). CDR3 DNA: TGTGCCAGCAGTTTAAGTCGTTCACTAGCGGGAGTCGGTGAGCAGTTCTTC. It is translated as CASSLSRSLAGVGEQFF.